The entry that follows covers one TCR beta chain sequence. This record comes from a study of cytomegalovirus exposure and HLA in healthy donors. Sequenced by immunoSEQ multiplex PCR; TCRdb stores in-frame clones only, minus some. The sample consists of 200,000 or so clones, roughly 88% of them appearing once. The CDR3 length is 17 residues. Germline V gives CDR1 PRHDT, CDR2 FYEKMQ (reference sequence). V shed 5 bases and J 5 bases; nucleotides not matched to a gene: 12. The chain employs TRBV13 and TRBJ2-3; 11 nucleotides line up with TRBD2. This TCR derives from a woman in her 30s in good health and CMV-seropositive. The sample taken for sequencing was PBMCs. CDR3 region: CASSPGTSGIFGDTQYF. CDR3 coding DNA: TGTGCCAGCAGCCCAGGGACTAGCGGCATCTTCGGAGATACGCAGTATTTT. Drawing the rest from reference TRBV13 and TRBJ2-3, the complete variable domain is AAGVIQSPRHLIKEKRETATLKCYPIPRHDTVYWYQQGPGQDPQFLISFYEKMQSDKGSIPDRFSAQQFSDYHSELNMSSLELGDSALYFCASSPGTSGIFGDTQYFGPGTRLTVL.